Shown below are 26 T cell receptor beta chains from a single sample sequenced in a study of technical replicates of blood from a handful of donors (dated by TCRdb to the late 2010s). Preparation of the library involved the immunoSEQ multiplex PCR assay. Held by TCRdb, this immuneACCESS table contains in-frame sequences only and omits some clones. Under half of the omission traces to an unresolved V gene where checked; the cause of the rest is unknown. The sample has some 80,000 clones on record, about 92% of them singletons. The ten largest make up roughly 0.37% of the sample. Sequencing was done on a sample of T cells isolated from PBMCs. Receptor source: a human donor in good health.

The rearrangement joins TRBV7-8 to TRBJ2-7, with 9 nucleotides matching TRBD2. The CDR3 is 15 amino acids. Losses at the gene ends were 2 bases for V and 2 bases for J; bases not matched to a gene: 4. Germline V CDR1 and CDR2: SGHVS, FQNEAQ. The CDR3 protein is CASSLRASGTYEQYF. As DNA, the CDR3 is TGTGCCAGCAGCTTACGGGCTAGCGGGACCTACGAGCAGTACTTC.

This chain links TRBV28 with TRBJ1-2; TRBD1 agrees at 8 bases. Germline V CDR1 and CDR2: MDHEN, SYDVKM. This CDR3 region has 13 residues. The J segment lost 8 bases and the V segment lost 4 bases, leaving 6 bases of the junction unmatched. CDR3 nucleotide sequence: TGTGCCAGCAGTTCCGGCAGGGGGCAAGGCTACACCTTC. Its protein product is CASSSGRGQGYTF.

V is TRBV21-1 and J is TRBJ1-1; the D call in the table, TRBD1, was not verified against the DNA. TRBV21-1 is given as a pseudogene. The CDR3 length is 16 residues. CDR3 DNA: TGTGCCAGCAGCAAAGGACAGGGGGCGTTGAACACTGAAGCTTTCTTT. Residues: CASSKGQGALNTEAFF.

This chain joins TRBV28 and TRBJ2-1, with 8 bases fitting TRBD1. The CDR3 loop spans 17 amino acids. Germline loops: CDR1 MDHEN, CDR2 SYDVKM. The ends lost 5 bases at V and 7 bases at J; junction bases unmatched: 16. CDR3 sequence (DNA): TGTGCCAGCAGTCGTTGGGATCCACAGGGGGGAAGTAATGAGCAGTTCTTC. Encoded protein: CASSRWDPQGGSNEQFF.

The chain joins TRBV7-9 to TRBJ1-1; a possible D gene is TRBD1 (6 bases). CDR3 length: 14 residues. Germline V gene data show CDR1 as SEHNR and CDR2 as FQNEAQ (reference sequence). Between the trimmed V and J ends, which lost 5 bases and 6 bases, there was a span of 16 bases. CDR3 amino acids: CASSPGTKGAEAFF. The CDR3 DNA follows: TGTGCCAGCAGCCCAGGGACGAAGGGGGCTGAAGCTTTCTTT.

The rearrangement links TRBV20-1 to TRBJ1-1; no reliable D call. V lost 6 bases and J lost 7, with 12 bases in between. Germline CDR1 is DFQATT and CDR2 is SNEGSKA (reference sequence). This CDR3 comprises 11 residues. CDR3 residues: CSALRPGEAFF. The DNA of the CDR3 is TGCAGTGCCCTTAGGCCGGGTGAAGCTTTCTTT.

Of note for this clone: The junction departs from germline at one end; a sequencing error may be responsible. V is TRBV5-6 and J is TRBJ2-1; 10 nucleotides line up with TRBD2. Germline CDR1 SGHDT, CDR2 YYEEEE. The CDR3 runs 16 residues. The CDR3 DNA reads TGTGCCAGCAGCTCCTTATCTAGCGGGGGCATGAATGGGCAGTTCTTC. Translated: CASSSLSSGGMNGQFF.

V and J are TRBV12-2 and TRBJ2-7; the DNA was not used to check the table's D call, TRBD2. TRBV12-2 is a known pseudogene. CDR3 size: 17 residues. CDR3: CASRPRQTSGSSYEQYF. CDR3 nucleotide sequence: TGTGCAAGTCGCCCCCGGCAGACTAGCGGGAGCTCCTACGAGCAGTACTTC.

The chain is built from TRBV6-1 and TRBJ1-3; D remains ambiguous. V was clipped by 2 bases and J by 2 bases, with 13 bases between them. Germline V gives CDR1 MNHNS, CDR2 SASEGT. The CDR3 length is 16 residues. The CDR3 coding sequence is TGTGCCAGCAGTGAAAGGAACATTCGGGCTGGAAACACCATATATTTT. Translation: CASSERNIRAGNTIYF.

The CDR3 reads CASSLLATRHETQYF. The CDR3 DNA is TGTGCCAGCAGTTTATTAGCGACCCGTCACGAGACCCAGTACTTC. The gene calls are TRBV28 and TRBJ2-5, with D tentatively TRBD2 (5 bases). The CDR3 sequence is 15 residues long. CDR1 and CDR2 from the germline V gene are MDHEN and SYDVKM. V lost 1 base, J lost 5 bases, and 14 bases lay in between.

The chain carries TRBV10-2 and TRBJ1-1; no definite D call. V lost 8 bases and J 5 bases, leaving 9 bases between the germline ends. CDR1 is WSHSY, CDR2 SAAADI, per germline. This CDR3 region has 11 residues. CDR3 residues: CASGGRTEAFF. CDR3 DNA sequence: TGCGCCAGCGGAGGTAGGACTGAAGCTTTCTTT.

This chain links TRBV30 with TRBJ1-2, with D possibly matching TRBD1 (5 bases). The CDR3 runs to 15 residues. Germline CDR1 and CDR2: GTSNPN and SVGIG (reference sequence). Trimming left V 3 bases short and J 7 bases short, with 21 bases between. CDR3 sequence reads: CAWSAGPRGVAGYTF. CDR3 coding DNA: TGTGCCTGGAGCGCCGGGCCCCGGGGGGTAGCTGGCTACACCTTC.

The genes are TRBV11-2 and TRBJ1-4; the D is unclear. The CDR3 is 15 amino acids. Germline V gene sequence: CDR1 SGHAT, CDR2 FQNNGV. V gave up 3 bases and J gave up 2 bases, with 10 bases separating them. The CDR3 region is CASSFHSGTNEKLFF. CDR3 in DNA: TGTGCCAGCAGCTTCCACTCAGGCACTAATGAAAAACTGTTTTTT.

The sample holds one count of this clone. The V and J genes are TRBV13 and TRBJ1-1; 9 bases fit TRBD1. V was clipped by 7 bases and J by 5 bases; unmatched bases: 8. The CDR3 runs to 14 residues. Germline V gene sequence: CDR1 PRHDT, CDR2 FYEKMQ (reference sequence). The CDR3 reads CASTGDRDETEAFF. The CDR3, as DNA: TGTGCCAGCACCGGGGACAGGGACGAGACTGAAGCTTTCTTT.

Only one count was recorded for this clone. The chain is built from TRBV7-3 and TRBJ1-2; 7 bases are shared with TRBD1. This CDR3 region has 13 residues. Germline loops: CDR1 SGHTA, CDR2 FQGTGA. V lost 6 bases and J lost 5; bases outside the gene matches: 6. The chain's CDR3 is CASSAGQAYGYTF. The CDR3 DNA reads TGTGCCAGCAGTGCTGGACAGGCGTATGGCTACACCTTC.

In nucleotides, the CDR3 is TGTGCCTGGAGCAGGACAGGGCTCACTGAAGCTTTCTTT. Protein: CAWSRTGLTEAFF. The gene calls are TRBV30 and TRBJ1-1, with TRBD1 identical over 8 bases. V lost 3 bases and J lost 4; bases outside the gene matches: 4. CDR3 length: 13 residues. CDR1 is GTSNPN and CDR2 is SVGIG in the germline V gene (reference sequence).

The chain has TRBV4-3 and TRBJ2-7; a possible D gene is TRBD1 (6 bases). The germline V and J ends were trimmed by 3 bases and 2 bases, with 14 bases remaining between them. CDR1 is LGHNA, CDR2 YSLEER, per germline. The CDR3 is 15 amino acids. The CDR3 DNA reads TGCGCCAGCAGCCAGGGGTACAGGGAGACCTACGAGCAGTACTTC. Translating gives CASSQGYRETYEQYF.

This clone appeared a single time. The rearrangement uses TRBV5-6 and TRBJ1-1; D perhaps matches TRBD1 (5 bases). This CDR3 comprises 15 residues. V lost 2 bases and J 7 bases, leaving 18 bases between the germline ends. Germline lookup yields CDR1 SGHDT and CDR2 YYEEEE. The DNA of the CDR3 is TGTGCCAGCAGCTTAGCTTCGGGCAGGGTGGATGAAGCTTTCTTT. The encoded protein is CASSLASGRVDEAFF.

The V gene is TRBV6-5, the J gene TRBJ1-1; D is unresolved. The CDR3 length is 15 residues. Trimming cost V 6 bases and J 0 bases, with 14 bases left between them. Germline CDR1 reads MNHEY; CDR2 reads SVGAGI. The DNA for the CDR3 is TGTGCCAGCAGGCCCCGAGCAAATGTGAACACTGAAGCTTTCTTT. It is translated as CASRPRANVNTEAFF.

The V and J genes are TRBV12-5 and TRBJ2-7, with TRBD1 identical over 9 bases. V gave up 6 bases and J gave up 1 base; unmatched junction bases: 4. In germline, CDR1 is LGHNT, CDR2 FRNRAP. CDR3 length: 14 residues. DNA of the CDR3: TGTGCTAGTGGGGCCGGGACAGGGTCCTACGAGCAGTACTTC. The encoded protein is CASGAGTGSYEQYF.

This chain connects TRBV4-1 to TRBJ2-2; 12 nucleotides line up with TRBD1. Germline CDR1 MGHRA, CDR2 YSYEKL. The V and J ends lost 3 bases and 5 bases, in that order; junction bases with no gene match: 10. This CDR3 has 18 residues. This CDR3 reads CASSQEPGTGGATGELFF. The DNA for the CDR3 is TGCGCCAGCAGCCAGGAACCCGGGACAGGGGGCGCAACCGGGGAGCTGTTTTTT.

The V and J genes are TRBV6-5 and TRBJ2-7, with D possibly being TRBD1 (6 bases). The CDR3 length is 12 residues. V was shortened by 6 bases and J by 3 bases, with 9 bases between the two germline ends. Germline CDR1 is MNHEY and CDR2 is SVGAGI. Here the CDR3 reads CASRGGVYEQYF. As DNA, the CDR3 is TGTGCCAGCAGAGGGGGAGTCTACGAGCAGTACTTC.

CDR3 nucleotide sequence: TGCAGCGTTGCCCAGTTAATGAACACTGAAGCTTTCTTT. It translates to CSVAQLMNTEAFF. V is TRBV29-1 and J is TRBJ1-1, with D uncertain. The germline gives CDR1 SQVTM, CDR2 ANQGSEA. The CDR3 totals 13 residues. V was pared by 4 bases and J by 0 bases, with 9 bases between.

The chain uses TRBV2 and TRBJ2-1, with TRBD2 matching over 9 bases. The CDR3 totals 15 residues. Germline CDR1 reads SNHLY; CDR2 reads FYNNEI. V lost 6 bases to trimming and J lost 7 bases; unmatched junction nucleotides: 10. CDR3 sequence (DNA): TGTGCCAGCAGCCCGTGGGTAGCGGGAGAAAATGAGCAGTTCTTC. Translated, it gives CASSPWVAGENEQFF.

The chain recombines TRBV5-4 with TRBJ1-2; tentatively, D is TRBD1 (6 bases). Germline V CDR1 and CDR2: SGHNT, YYREEE (reference sequence). Trimming removed 3 bases at V and 0 bases at J, with 12 bases between. This CDR3 region has 15 residues. The CDR3 nucleotides read TGTGCCAGCAGCTCACAGGGAAGAGCTAACTATGGCTACACCTTC. Its translation is CASSSQGRANYGYTF.

The chain is built from TRBV5-4 and TRBJ2-1, with D maybe TRBD1 (5 bases). CDR3 length: 12 amino acids. V was shortened by 5 bases and J by 9 bases, with 12 bases between the two germline ends. Germline V gene lookup returns CDR1 SGHNT and CDR2 YYREEE (reference sequence). The chain's CDR3 is CASRPGSGEQFF. CDR3 bases: TGTGCCAGCAGACCAGGGTCCGGTGAGCAGTTCTTC. Full variable domain (missing parts from reference TRBV5-4 and TRBJ2-1): ETGVTQSPTHLIKTRGQQVTLRCSSQSGHNTVSWYQQALGQGPQFIFQYYREEENGRGNFPPRFSGLQFPNYSSELNVNALELDDSALYLCASRPGSGEQFFGPGTRLTVL.